This T cell receptor beta chain was sequenced during a study of cytomegalovirus exposure and HLA in healthy donors. V was clipped by 7 bases and J by 2 bases; unmatched bases: 4. Looked up from germline, CDR1 is MNHNY and CDR2 is SVGAGI (reference sequence). The CDR3 spans 14 residues. PCR primers comprised 60 Vbeta and 13 Jbeta primers. The method was immunoSEQ multiplex PCR; TCRdb's version includes in-frame clones alone and lacks a portion of them. The sample yields 130,000 or so clones, approximately 8.9% seen once. The sample was PBMCs. This receptor was identified in a middle-aged woman in good health and CMV-seropositive. The rearrangement joins TRBV6-6 to TRBJ1-2; TRBD1 matches 10 bases. The CDR3 sequence is CASIPGQGNYGYTF. CDR3 coding DNA: TGTGCCAGCATCCCGGGACAGGGGAACTATGGCTACACCTTC.